This TCR beta chain is drawn from a study of early T cells in non-severe SARS-CoV-2 infection. About the research overall: Chains were not paired, and sequencing was done on bulk RNA from unsorted whole blood.

With 8 bases clipped from V and 4 bases from J, the junction kept 6 bases outside the gene matches. CDR1 MDHEN and CDR2 SYDVKM come from the germline V gene. The CDR3 spans 13 residues. By its share, this clonotype is medium-sized. TCRdb reanalysed the 5' RACE reads using MiXCR and keeps one entry per CDR3 protein. The sample holds some 18,000 distinct CDR3 sequences, roughly 6.1% seen once. This chain connects TRBV28 to TRBJ2-3; 7 nucleotides agree with TRBD2. The clonotype was recovered from an adult who was a healthcare worker with PCR-confirmed SARS-CoV-2 infection or an uninfected control (not recorded which). Source material: whole blood. CDR3 nucleotides: TGTGCCAGCCGCGGGAGTTACGCAGATACGCAGTATTTT. Protein sequence: CASRGSYADTQYF. The complete variable domain, with remaining parts taken from reference TRBV28 and TRBJ2-3, reads DVKVTQSSRYLVKRTGEKVFLECVQDMDHENMFWYRQDPGLGLRLIYFSYDVKMKEKGDIPEGYSVSREKKERFSLILESASTNQTSMYLCASRGSYADTQYFGPGTRLTVL.